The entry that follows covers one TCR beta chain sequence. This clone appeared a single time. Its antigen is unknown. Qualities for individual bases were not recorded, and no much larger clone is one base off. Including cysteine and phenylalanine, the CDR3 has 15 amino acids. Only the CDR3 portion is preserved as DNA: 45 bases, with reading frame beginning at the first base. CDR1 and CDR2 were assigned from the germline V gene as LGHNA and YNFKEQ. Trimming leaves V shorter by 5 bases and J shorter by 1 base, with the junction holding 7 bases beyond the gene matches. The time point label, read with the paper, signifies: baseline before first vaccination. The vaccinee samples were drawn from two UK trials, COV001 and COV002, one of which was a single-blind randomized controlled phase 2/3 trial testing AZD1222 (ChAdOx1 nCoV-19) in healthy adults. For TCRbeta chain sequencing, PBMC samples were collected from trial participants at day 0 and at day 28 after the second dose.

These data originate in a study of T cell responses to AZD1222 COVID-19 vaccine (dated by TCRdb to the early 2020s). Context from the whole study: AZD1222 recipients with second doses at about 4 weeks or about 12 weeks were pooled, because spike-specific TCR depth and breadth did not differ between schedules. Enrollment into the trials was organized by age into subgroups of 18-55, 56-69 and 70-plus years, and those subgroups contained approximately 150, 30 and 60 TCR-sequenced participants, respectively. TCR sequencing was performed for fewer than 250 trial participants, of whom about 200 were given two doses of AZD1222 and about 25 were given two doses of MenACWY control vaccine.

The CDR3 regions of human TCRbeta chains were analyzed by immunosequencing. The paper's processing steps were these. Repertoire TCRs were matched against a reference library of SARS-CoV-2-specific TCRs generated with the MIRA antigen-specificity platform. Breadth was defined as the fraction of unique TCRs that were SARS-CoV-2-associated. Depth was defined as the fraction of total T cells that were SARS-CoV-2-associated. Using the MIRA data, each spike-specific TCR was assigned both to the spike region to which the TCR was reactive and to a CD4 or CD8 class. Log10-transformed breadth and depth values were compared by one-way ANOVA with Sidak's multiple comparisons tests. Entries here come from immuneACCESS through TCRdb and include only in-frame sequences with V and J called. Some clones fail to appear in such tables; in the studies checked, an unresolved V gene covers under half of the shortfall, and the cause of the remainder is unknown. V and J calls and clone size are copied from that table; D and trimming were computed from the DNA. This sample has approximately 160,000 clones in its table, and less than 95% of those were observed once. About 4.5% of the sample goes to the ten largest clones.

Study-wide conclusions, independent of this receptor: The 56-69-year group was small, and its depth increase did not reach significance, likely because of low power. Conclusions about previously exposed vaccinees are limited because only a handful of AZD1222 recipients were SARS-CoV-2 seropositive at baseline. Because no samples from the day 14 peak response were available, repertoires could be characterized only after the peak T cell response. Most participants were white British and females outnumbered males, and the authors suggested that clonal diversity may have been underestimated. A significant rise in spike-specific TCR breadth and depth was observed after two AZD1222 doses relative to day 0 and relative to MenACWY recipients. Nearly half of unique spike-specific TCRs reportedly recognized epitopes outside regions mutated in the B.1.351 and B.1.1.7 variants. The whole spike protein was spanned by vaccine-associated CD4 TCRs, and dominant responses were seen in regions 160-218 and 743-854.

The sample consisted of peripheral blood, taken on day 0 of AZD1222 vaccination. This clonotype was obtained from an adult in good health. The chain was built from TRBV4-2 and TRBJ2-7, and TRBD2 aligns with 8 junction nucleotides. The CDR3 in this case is CASSSTGTRSYEQYF. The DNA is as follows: TGTGCCAGCAGCTCAACCGGGACTAGATCCTACGAGCAGTACTTC.